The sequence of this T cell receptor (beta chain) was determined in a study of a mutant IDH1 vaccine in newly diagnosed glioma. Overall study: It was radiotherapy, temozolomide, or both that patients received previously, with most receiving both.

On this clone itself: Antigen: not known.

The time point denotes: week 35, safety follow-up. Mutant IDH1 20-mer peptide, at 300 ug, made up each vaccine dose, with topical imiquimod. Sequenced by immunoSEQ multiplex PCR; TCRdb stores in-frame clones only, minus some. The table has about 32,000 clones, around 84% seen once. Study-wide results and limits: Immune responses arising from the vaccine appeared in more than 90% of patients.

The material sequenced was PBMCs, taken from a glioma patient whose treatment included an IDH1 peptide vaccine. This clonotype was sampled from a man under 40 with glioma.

The CDR3 bases are TGTGCCAGCAGTTACGGGGGACGGGGGGGATACAATGAGCAGTTCTTC. Translation gives CASSYGGRGGYNEQFF. This chain links TRBV6-5 with TRBJ2-1, with 8 positions matching TRBD2. The CDR3 covers 16 residues. Germline V CDR1 and CDR2: MNHEY, SVGAGI. V dropped 2 bases and J dropped 4; count of bases not matched to a gene: 7.